This paragraph covers one T cell receptor (beta chain) sequence. This may arise from a read error, as a much more abundant clone is one base away. The data originate from a study of T cells in Graves' hyperthyroidism and ophthalmopathy. Per the germline V gene, CDR1 is SGDLS and CDR2 is YYNGEE. V was pared by 0 bases and J by 7 bases, with 7 bases between. The CDR3 contains 13 residues. RNA transcripts gave rise to amplified TCR beta CDR3 regions. A first-round RT-PCR of the TCR CDR3 used the HTBI primer set. TCRdb called the multiplex PCR reads again in MiXCR, with one record for every CDR3 protein. The repertoire holds 300,000 to 500,000 distinct CDR3 sequences, with 15% as singletons.

The receptor's source is a woman between 25 and 40 years old with Graves' hyperthyroidism. The sample comprised blood. This chain uses TRBV9 with TRBJ2-2; D gene unclear. The CDR3, as DNA: TGTGCCAGCAGCGTAGACCAAAACGGGGAGCTGTTTTTT. This sequence encodes CASSVDQNGELFF.